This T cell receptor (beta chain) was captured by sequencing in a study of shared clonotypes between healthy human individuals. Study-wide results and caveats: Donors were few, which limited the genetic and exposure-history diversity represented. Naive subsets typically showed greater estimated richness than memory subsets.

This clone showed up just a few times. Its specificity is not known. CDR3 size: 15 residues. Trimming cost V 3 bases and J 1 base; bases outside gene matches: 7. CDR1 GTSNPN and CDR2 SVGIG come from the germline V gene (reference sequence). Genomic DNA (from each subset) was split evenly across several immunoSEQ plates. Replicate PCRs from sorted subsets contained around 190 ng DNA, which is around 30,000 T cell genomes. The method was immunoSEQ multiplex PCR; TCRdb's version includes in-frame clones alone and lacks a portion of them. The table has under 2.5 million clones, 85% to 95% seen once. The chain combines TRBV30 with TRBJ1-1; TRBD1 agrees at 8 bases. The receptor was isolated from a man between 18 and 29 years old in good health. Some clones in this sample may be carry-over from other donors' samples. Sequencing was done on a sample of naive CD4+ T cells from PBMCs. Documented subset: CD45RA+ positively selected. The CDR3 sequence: CAWSPPDRANTEAFF. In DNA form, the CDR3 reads TGTGCCTGGAGCCCCCCGGACAGGGCGAACACTGAAGCTTTCTTT.